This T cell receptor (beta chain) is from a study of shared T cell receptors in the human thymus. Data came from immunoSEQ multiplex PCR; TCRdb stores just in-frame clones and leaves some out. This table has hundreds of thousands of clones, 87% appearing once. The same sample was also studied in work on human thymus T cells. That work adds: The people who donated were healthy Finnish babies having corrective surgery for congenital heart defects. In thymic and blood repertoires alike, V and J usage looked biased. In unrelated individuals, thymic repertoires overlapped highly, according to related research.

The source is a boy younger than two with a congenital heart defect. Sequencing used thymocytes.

DNA for the CDR3: TGTGCCAGCAGCAACCGGGATAACCAAGAGACCCAGTACTTC. This sequence encodes CASSNRDNQETQYF. The rearrangement joins TRBV5-5 to TRBJ2-5; a possible D gene is TRBD2 (5 bases). V was pared by 4 bases and J by 0 bases, with 10 bases between. Germline CDR1 reads SGHKS; CDR2 reads YYEKEE (reference sequence). The CDR3 is 14 residues long.